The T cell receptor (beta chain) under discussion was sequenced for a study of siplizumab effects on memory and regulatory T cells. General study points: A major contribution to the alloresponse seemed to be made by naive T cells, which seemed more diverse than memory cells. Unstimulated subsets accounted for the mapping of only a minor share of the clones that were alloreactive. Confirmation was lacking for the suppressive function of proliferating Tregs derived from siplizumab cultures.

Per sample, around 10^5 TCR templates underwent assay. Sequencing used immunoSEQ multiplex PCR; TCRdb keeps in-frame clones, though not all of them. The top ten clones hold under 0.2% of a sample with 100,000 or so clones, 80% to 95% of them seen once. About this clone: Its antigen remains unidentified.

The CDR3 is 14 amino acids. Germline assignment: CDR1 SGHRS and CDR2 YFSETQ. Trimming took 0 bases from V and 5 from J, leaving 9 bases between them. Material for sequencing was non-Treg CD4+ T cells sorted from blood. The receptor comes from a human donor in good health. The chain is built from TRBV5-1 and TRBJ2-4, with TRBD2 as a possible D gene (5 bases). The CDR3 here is CASSLGGIQNIQYF. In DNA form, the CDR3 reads TGCGCCAGCAGCTTGGGAGGGATCCAAAACATTCAGTACTTC. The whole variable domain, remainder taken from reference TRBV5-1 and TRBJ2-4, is KAGVTQTPRYLIKTRGQQVTLSCSPISGHRSVSWYQQTPGQGLQFLFEYFSETQRNKGNFPGRFSGRQFSNSRSEMNVSTLELGDSALYLCASSLGGIQNIQYFGAGTRLSVL.